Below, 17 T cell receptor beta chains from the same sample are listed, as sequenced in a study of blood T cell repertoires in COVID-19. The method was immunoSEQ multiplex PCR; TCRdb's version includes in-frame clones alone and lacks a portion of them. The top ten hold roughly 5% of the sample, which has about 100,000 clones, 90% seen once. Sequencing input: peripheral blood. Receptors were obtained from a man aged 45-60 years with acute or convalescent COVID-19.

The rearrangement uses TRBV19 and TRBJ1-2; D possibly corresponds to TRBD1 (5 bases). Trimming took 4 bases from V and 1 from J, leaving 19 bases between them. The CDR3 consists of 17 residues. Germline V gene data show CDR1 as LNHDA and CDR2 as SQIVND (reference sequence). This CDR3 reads CASSSGTGDYINYGYTF. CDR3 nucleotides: TGTGCCAGTAGTAGCGGGACGGGAGACTACATTAACTATGGCTACACCTTC.

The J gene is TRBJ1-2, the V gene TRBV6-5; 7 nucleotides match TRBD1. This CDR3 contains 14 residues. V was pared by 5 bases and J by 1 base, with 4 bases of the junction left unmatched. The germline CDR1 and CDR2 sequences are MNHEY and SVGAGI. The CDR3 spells CASSQAGGNYGYTF. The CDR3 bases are TGTGCCAGCAGTCAGGCAGGGGGTAACTATGGCTACACCTTC.

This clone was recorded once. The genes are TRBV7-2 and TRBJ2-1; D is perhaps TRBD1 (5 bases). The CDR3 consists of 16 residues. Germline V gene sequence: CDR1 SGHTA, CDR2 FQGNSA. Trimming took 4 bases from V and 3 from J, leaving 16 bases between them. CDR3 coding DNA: TGTGCCAGCAGCTACCGTCAGGGCTCCGGCTACAATGAGCAGTTCTTC. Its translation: CASSYRQGSGYNEQFF. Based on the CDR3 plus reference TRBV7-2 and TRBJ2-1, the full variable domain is GAGVSQSPSNKVTEKGKDVELRCDPISGHTALYWYRQSLGQGLEFLIYFQGNSAPDKSGLPSDRFSAERTGGSVSTLTIQRTQQEDSAVYLCASSYRQGSGYNEQFFGPGTRLTVL.

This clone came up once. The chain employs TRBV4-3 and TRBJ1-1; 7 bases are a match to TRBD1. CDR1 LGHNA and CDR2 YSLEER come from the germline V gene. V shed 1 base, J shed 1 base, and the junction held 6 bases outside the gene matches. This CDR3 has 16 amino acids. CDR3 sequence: CASSQGRRQGNTEAFF. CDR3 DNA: TGCGCCAGCAGCCAAGGCCGTCGACAGGGGAACACTGAAGCTTTCTTT.

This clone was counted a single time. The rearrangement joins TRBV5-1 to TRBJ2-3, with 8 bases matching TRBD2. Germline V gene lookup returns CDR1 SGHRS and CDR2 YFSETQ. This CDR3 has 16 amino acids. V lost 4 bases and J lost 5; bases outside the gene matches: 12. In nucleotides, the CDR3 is TGCGCCAGCAGCATTGGACTAGCAGGTAGTGGAGATACGCAGTATTTT. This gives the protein CASSIGLAGSGDTQYF.

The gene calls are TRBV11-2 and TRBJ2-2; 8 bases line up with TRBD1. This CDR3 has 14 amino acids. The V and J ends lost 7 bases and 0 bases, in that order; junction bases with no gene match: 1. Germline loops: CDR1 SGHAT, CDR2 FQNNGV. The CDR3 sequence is CASTTGANTGELFF. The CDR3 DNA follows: TGTGCCAGCACGACAGGGGCGAACACCGGGGAGCTGTTTTTT.

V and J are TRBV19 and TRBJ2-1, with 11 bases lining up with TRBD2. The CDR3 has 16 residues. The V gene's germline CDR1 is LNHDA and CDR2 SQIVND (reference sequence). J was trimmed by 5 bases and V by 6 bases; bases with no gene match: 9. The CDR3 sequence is CASSYLSGRANNEQFF. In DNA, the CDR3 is TGTGCCAGTAGCTACCTTAGCGGGAGGGCTAACAATGAGCAGTTCTTC.

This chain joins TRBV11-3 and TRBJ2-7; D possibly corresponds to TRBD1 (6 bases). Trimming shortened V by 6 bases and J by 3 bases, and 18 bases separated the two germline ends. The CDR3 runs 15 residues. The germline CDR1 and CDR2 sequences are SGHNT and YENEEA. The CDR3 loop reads CASSQSKTGGYEQYF. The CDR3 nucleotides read TGTGCCAGCAGTCAATCGAAGACAGGCGGCTACGAGCAGTACTTC.

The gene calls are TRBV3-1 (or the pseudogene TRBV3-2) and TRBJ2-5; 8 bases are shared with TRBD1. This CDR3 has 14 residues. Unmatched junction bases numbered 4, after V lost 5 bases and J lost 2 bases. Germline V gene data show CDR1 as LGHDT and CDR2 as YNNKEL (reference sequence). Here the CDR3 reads CASSFDRGQETQYF. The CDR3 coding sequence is TGTGCCAGCAGCTTTGACAGGGGACAAGAGACCCAGTACTTC.

The CDR3 region is CASRKPGLSSTDTQYF. CDR3 coding DNA: TGTGCCAGCCGAAAACCGGGACTTTCTAGCACAGATACGCAGTATTTT. The chain couples TRBV27 to TRBJ2-3; a weak D match, TRBD2 (6 bases). The CDR3 runs to 16 residues. Germline-derived CDR1 and CDR2 are MNHEY and SMNVEV (reference sequence). The ends were cut back, 8 bases at V and 0 bases at J, with 18 bases in the middle.

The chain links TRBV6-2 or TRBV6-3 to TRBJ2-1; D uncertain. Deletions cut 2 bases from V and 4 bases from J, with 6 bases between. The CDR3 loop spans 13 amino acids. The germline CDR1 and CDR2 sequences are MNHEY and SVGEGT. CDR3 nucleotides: TGTGCCAGCAGTTACGACACGTACAATGAGCAGTTCTTC. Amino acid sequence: CASSYDTYNEQFF.

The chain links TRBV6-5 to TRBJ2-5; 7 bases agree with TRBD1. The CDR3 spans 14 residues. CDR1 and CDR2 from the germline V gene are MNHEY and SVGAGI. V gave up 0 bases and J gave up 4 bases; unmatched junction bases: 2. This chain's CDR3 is CASSYSRQGETQYF. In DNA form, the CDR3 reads TGTGCCAGCAGTTACTCACGACAGGGAGAGACCCAGTACTTC.

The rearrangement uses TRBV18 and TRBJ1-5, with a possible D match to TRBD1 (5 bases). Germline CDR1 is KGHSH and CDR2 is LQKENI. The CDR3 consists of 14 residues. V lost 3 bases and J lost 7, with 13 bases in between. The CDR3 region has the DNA TGTGCCAGCTCACCTTCCGGGGGTAGCCAGCCCCAGCATTTT. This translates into CASSPSGGSQPQHF.

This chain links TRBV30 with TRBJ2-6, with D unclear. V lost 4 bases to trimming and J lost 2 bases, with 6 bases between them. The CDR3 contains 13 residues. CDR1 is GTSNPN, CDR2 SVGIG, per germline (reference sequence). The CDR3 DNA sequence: TGTGCCTGGACCCATGCTGGGGCCAACGTCCTGACTTTC. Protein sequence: CAWTHAGANVLTF.

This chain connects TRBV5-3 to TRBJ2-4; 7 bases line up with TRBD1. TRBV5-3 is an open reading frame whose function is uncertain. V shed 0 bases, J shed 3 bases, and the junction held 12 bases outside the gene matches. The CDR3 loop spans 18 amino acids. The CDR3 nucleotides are TGTGCCAGAAGCTTGGGAGGGACAGCCGCCAATGTCAAAAACATTCAGTACTTC. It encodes CARSLGGTAANVKNIQYF.

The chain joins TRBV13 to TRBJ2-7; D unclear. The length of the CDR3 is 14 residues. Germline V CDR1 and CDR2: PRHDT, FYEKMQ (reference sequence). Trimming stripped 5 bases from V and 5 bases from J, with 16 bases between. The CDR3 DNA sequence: TGTGCCAGCAGCAACCTAGAGACCCTCAACGAGCAGTACTTC. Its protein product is CASSNLETLNEQYF.

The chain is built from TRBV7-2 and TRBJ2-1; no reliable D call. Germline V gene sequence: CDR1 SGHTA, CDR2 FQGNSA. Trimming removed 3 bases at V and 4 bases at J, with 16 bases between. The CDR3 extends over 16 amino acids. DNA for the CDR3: TGTGCCAGCAGCTTGAGCGCACGAGACCCATACAATGAGCAGTTCTTC. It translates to CASSLSARDPYNEQFF. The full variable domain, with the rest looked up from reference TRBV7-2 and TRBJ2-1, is GAGVSQSPSNKVTEKGKDVELRCDPISGHTALYWYRQSLGQGLEFLIYFQGNSAPDKSGLPSDRFSAERTGGSVSTLTIQRTQQEDSAVYLCASSLSARDPYNEQFFGPGTRLTVL.